The clone carrying this TCR beta chain was counted between two and nine times. Its antigen is unknown. CDR3 length equals 13 residues. Trimming removed 3 bases from V and 4 bases from J, with 7 bases in between. Germline V CDR1 and CDR2: SGDLS, YYNGEE. The sample originates from a study of T cells in Graves' hyperthyroidism and ophthalmopathy. The source material, RNA transcripts, was used to amplify TCR beta CDR3 regions. The TCR CDR3 was amplified in a first-round RT-PCR using the HTBI primer set. TCRdb processed the multiplex PCR reads anew with MiXCR; each CDR3 protein has one entry. The profile shows hundreds of thousands of distinct CDR3 sequences, 20% of them singletons. Study results and caveats: A model built on 13 V-J features separated ophthalmopathy from stable hyperthyroidism.

At least 3 on the Clinical Activity Score was recorded for ophthalmopathy patients, who also had NOSPECS grade at least 4 and duration under 3 months. Exclusion of patients followed from uncontrolled infection, other autoimmune disease, pregnancy or lactation. Based on clinical symptoms, serum thyroxine and TRAb, thyroid ultrasound and orbital computed tomography, diagnoses were reached. The specimen sequenced was blood. The V gene is TRBV9, the J gene TRBJ2-2; D remains ambiguous. This TCR was recovered from a middle-aged man with Graves' ophthalmopathy. The CDR3 nucleotides read TGTGCCAGCAGCGCAGGACCCACCGGGGAGCTGTTTTTT. This encodes CASSAGPTGELFF.